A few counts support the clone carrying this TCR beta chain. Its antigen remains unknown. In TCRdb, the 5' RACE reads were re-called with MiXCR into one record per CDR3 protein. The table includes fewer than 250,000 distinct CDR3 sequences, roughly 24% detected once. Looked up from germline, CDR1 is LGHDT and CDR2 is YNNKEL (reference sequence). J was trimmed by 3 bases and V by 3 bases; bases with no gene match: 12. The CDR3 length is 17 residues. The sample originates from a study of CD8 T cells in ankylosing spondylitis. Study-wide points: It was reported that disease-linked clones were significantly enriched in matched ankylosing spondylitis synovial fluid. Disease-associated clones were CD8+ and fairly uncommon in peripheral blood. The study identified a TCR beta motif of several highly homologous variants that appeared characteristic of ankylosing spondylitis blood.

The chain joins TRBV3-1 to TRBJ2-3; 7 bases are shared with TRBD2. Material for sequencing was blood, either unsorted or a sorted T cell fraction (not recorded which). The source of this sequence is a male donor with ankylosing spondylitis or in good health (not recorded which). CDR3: CASSQDLRSGTTDTQYF. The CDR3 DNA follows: TGTGCCAGCAGCCAGGACCTCAGGAGCGGGACGACAGATACGCAGTATTTT.